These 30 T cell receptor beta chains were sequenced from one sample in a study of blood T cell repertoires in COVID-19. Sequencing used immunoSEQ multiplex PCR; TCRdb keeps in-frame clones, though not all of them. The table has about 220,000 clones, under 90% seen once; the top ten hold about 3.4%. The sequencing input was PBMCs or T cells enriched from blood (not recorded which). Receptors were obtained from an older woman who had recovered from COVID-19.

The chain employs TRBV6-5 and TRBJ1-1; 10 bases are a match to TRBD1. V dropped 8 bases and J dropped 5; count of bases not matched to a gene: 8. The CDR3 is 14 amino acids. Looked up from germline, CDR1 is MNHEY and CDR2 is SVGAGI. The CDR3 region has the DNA TGTGCCAGCCTAAGGGACAGGGGATTAACTGAAGCTTTCTTT. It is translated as CASLRDRGLTEAFF.

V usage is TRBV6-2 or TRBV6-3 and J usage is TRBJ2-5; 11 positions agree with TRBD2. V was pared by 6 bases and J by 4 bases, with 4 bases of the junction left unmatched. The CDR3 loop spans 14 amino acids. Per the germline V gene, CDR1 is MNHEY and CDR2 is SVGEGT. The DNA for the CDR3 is TGTGCCAGCAGCTCGACTAGCGGGATAGAGACCCAGTACTTC. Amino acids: CASSSTSGIETQYF.

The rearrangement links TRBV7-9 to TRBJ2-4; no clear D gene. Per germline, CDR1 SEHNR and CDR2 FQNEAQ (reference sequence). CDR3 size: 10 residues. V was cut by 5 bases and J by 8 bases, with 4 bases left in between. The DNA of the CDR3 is TGTGCCAGCAGCCGGGACATTCAGTACTTC. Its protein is CASSRDIQYF.

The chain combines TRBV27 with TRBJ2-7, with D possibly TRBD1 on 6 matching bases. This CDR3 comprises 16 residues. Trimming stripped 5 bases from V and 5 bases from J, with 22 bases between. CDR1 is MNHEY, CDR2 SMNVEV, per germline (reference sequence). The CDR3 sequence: CASSPRIPQGAHEQYF. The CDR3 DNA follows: TGTGCCAGCAGTCCCCGTATCCCACAGGGAGCCCACGAGCAGTACTTC.

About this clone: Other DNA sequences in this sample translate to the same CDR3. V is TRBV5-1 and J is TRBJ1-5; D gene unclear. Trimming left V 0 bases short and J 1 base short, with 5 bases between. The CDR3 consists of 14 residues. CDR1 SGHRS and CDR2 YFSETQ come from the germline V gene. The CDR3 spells CASSLGQSNQPQHF. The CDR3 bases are TGCGCCAGCAGCTTGGGTCAGAGCAATCAGCCCCAGCATTTT.

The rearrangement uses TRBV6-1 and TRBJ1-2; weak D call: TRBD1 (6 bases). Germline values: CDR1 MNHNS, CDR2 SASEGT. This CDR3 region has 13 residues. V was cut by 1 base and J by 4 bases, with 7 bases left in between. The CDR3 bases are TGTGCCAGCAGTGAAGGACAGGCCTATGGCTACACCTTC. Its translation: CASSEGQAYGYTF.

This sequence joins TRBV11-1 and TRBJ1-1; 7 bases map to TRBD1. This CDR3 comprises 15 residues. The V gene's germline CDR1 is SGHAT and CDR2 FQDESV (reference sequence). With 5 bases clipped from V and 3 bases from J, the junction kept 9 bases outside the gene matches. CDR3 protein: CASSHDRAADTEAFF. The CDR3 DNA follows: TGTGCCAGCAGCCATGACAGGGCGGCGGACACTGAAGCTTTCTTT.

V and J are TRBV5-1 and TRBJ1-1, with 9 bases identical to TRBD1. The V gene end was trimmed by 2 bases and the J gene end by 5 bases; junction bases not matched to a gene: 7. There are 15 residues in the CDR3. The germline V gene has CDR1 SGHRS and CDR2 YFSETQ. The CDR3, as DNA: TGCGCCAGCAGCTTAAACAGGGGGCAGGGGACTGAAGCTTTCTTT. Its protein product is CASSLNRGQGTEAFF.

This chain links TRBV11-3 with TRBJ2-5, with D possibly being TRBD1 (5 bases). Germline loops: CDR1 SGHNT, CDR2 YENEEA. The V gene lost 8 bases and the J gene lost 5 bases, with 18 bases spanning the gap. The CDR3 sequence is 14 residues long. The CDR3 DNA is TGTGCCAGCTCTTCGGACACCTTCGATGAGACCCAGTACTTC. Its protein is CASSSDTFDETQYF.

The CDR3 reads CASSIQATGELFF. The CDR3 DNA is TGTGCCAGTAGTATTCAGGCCACCGGGGAGCTGTTTTTT. J is TRBJ2-2 and V is TRBV19; D remains unclear. Germline-derived CDR1 and CDR2 are LNHDA and SQIVND (reference sequence). V was cut by 3 bases and J by 4 bases, with 6 bases left in between. The CDR3 consists of 13 residues.

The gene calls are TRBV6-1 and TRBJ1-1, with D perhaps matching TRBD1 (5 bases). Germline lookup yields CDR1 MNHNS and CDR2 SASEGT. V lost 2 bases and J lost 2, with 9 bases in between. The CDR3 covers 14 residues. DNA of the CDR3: TGTGCCAGCAGTGAACCAGGGCGAAACACTGAAGCTTTCTTT. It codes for CASSEPGRNTEAFF.

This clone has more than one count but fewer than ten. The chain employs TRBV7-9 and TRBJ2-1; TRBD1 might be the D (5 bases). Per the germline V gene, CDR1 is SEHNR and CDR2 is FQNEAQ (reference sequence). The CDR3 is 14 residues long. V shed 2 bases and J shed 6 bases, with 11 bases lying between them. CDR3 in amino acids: CASSLKGAGNEQFF. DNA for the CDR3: TGTGCCAGCAGCTTAAAAGGGGCAGGCAATGAGCAGTTCTTC.

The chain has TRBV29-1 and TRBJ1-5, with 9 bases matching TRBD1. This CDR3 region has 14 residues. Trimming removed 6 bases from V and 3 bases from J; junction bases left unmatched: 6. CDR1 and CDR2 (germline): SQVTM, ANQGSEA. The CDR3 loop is CSVLTGGNNQPQHF. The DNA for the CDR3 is TGCAGCGTCCTGACAGGGGGTAACAATCAGCCCCAGCATTTT.

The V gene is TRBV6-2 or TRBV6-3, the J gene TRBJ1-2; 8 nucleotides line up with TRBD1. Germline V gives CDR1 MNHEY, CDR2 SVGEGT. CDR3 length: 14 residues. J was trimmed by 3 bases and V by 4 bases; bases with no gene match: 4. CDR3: CASSSQGVYYGYTF. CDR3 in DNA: TGTGCCAGCAGTTCACAGGGGGTTTACTATGGCTACACCTTC.

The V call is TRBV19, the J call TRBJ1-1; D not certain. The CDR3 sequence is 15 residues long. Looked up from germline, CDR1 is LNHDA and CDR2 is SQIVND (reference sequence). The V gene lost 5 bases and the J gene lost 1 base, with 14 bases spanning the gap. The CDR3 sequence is CASSSPGRKNTEAFF. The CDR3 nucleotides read TGTGCCAGTAGTTCCCCTGGCAGGAAGAACACTGAAGCTTTCTTT.

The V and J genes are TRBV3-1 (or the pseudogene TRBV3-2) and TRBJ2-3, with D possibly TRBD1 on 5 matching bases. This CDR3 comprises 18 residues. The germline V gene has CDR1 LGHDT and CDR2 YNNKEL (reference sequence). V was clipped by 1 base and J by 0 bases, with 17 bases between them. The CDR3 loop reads CASSQVLGPMDSTDTQYF. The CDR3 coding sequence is TGTGCCAGCAGCCAAGTTTTGGGGCCCATGGATAGCACAGATACGCAGTATTTT.

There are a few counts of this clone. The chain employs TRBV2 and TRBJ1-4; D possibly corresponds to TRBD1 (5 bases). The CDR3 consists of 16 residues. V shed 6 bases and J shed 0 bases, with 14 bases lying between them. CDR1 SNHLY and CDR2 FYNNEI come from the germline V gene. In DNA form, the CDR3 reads TGTGCCAGCAGCCCCGTACAGGCAGCAACTAATGAAAAACTGTTTTTT. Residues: CASSPVQAATNEKLFF.

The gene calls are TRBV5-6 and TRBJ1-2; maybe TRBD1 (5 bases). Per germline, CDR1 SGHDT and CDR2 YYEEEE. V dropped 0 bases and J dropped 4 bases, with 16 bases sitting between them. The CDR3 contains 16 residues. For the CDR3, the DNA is TGTGCCAGCAGCTTGGCGGGGGACGGATCTCTCTATGGCTACACCTTC. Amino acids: CASSLAGDGSLYGYTF.

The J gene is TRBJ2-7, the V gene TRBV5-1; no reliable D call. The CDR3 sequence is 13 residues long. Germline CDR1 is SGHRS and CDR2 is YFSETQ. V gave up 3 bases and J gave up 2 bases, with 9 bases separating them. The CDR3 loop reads CASSWAGTYEQYF. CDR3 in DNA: TGCGCCAGCAGCTGGGCAGGTACCTACGAGCAGTACTTC.

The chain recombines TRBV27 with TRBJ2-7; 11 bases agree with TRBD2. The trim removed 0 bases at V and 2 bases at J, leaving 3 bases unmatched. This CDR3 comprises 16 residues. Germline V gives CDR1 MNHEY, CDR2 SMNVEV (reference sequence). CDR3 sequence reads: CASSLSETSGTYEQYF. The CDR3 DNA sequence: TGTGCCAGCAGTTTATCGGAGACTAGCGGGACCTACGAGCAGTACTTC.

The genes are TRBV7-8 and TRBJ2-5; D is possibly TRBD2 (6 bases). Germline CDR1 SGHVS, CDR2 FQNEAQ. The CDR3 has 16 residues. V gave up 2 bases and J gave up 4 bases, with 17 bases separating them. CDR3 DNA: TGTGCCAGCAGCTTATGGGCGGGGAAGACCCCAGAGACCCAGTACTTC. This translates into CASSLWAGKTPETQYF.

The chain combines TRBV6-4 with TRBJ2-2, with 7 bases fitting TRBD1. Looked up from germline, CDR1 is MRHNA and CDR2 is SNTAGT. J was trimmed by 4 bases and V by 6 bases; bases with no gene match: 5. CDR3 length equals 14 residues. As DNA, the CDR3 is TGTGCCAGCAGGGGAGACAGGGCCACCGGGGAGCTGTTTTTT. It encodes CASRGDRATGELFF.

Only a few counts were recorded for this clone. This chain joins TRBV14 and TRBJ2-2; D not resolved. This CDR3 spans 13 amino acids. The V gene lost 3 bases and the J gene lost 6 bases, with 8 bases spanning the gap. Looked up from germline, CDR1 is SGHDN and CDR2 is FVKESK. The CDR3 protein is CASSQNRAGELFF. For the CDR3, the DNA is TGTGCCAGCAGCCAGAATCGGGCCGGGGAGCTGTTTTTT.

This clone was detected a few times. The CDR3 is CASSLANRDRVPYEQYF. The CDR3 nucleotides read TGTGCCAGCAGCTTAGCGAACCGGGACAGGGTCCCCTACGAGCAGTACTTC. The chain links TRBV7-9 to TRBJ2-7, with 9 bases that match TRBD1. The CDR3 consists of 17 residues. Germline loops: CDR1 SEHNR, CDR2 FQNEAQ (reference sequence). J lost 2 bases, V lost 0 bases, and 8 bases had no gene match.

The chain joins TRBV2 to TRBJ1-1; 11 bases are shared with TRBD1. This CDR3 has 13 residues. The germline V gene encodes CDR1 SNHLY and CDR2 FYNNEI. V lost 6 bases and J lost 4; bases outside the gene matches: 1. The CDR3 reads CASRGTGGTEAFF. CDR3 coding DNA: TGTGCCAGCAGAGGGACAGGGGGCACTGAAGCTTTCTTT.

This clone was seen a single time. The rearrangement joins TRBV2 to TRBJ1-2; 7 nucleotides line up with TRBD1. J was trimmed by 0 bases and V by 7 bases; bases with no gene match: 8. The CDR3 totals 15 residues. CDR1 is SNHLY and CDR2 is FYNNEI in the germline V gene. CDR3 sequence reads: CASISDRVANYGYTF. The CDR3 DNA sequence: TGTGCCAGCATTTCCGACAGGGTAGCTAACTATGGCTACACCTTC.

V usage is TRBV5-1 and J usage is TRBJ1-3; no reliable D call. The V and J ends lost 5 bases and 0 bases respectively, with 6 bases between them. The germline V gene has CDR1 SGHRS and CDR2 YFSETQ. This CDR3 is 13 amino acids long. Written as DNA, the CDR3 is TGCGCCAGCAGTCCAGGCTCTGGAAACACCATATATTTT. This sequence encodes CASSPGSGNTIYF.

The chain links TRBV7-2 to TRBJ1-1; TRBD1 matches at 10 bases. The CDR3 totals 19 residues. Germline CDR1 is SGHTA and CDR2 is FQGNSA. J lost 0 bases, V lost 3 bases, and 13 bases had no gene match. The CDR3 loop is CASSFLGTGVRGVNTEAFF. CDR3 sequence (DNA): TGTGCCAGCAGCTTTCTCGGGACAGGGGTTCGGGGGGTGAACACTGAAGCTTTCTTT.

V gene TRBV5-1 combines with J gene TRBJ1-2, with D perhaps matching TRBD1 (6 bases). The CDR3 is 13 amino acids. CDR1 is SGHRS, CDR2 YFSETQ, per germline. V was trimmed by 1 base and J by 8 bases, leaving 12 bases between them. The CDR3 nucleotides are TGCGCCAGCAGCTTGCGGGAGGGGGAAGGCTACACCTTC. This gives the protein CASSLREGEGYTF.

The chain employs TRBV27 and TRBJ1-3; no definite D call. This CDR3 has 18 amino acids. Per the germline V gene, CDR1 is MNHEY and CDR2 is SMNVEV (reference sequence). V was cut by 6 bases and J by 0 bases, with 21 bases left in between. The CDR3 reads CASRKTGRGSPSGNTIYF. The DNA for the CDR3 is TGTGCCAGCAGGAAAACCGGGCGGGGTTCGCCCTCTGGAAACACCATATATTTT.